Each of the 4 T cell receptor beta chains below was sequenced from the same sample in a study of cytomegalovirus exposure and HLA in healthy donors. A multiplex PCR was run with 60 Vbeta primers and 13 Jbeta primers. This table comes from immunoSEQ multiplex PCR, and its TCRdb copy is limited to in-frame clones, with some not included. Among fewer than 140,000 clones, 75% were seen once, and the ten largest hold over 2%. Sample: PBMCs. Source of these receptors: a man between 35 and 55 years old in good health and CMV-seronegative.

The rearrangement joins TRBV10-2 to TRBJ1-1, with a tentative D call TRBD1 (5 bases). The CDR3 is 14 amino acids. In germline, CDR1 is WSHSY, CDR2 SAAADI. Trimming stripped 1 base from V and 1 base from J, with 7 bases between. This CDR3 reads CASSEYQGNTEAFF. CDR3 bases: TGCGCCAGCAGTGAGTATCAGGGGAACACTGAAGCTTTCTTT.

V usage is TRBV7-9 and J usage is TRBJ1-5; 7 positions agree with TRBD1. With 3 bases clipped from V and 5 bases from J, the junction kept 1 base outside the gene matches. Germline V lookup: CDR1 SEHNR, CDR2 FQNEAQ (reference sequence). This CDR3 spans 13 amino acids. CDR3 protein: CASSFQGDQPQHF. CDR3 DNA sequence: TGTGCCAGCAGCTTCCAGGGGGATCAGCCCCAGCATTTT. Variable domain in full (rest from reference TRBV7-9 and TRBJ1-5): DTGVSQNPRHKITKRGQNVTFRCDPISEHNRLYWYRQTLGQGPEFLTYFQNEAQLEKSRLLSDRFSAERPKGSFSTLEIQRTEQGDSAMYLCASSFQGDQPQHFGDGTRLSIL.

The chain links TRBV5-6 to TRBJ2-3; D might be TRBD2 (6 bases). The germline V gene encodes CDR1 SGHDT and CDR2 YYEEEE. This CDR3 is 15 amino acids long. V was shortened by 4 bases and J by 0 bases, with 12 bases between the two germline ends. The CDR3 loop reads CASSATAGSTDTQYF. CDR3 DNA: TGTGCCAGCAGCGCTACTGCGGGGAGCACAGATACGCAGTATTTT.

In DNA, the CDR3 is TGTGCCAGCAGTCTGACAGGGGGAGGGAATGAAAAACTGTTTTTT. It yields the protein CASSLTGGGNEKLFF. The chain recombines TRBV6-1 with TRBJ1-4; 9 bases align to TRBD1. The CDR3 is 15 amino acids. Germline V gene sequence: CDR1 MNHNS, CDR2 SASEGT. V lost 5 bases and J lost 5; bases outside the gene matches: 6.